The text below deals with one T cell receptor (beta chain). The antigen is undetermined. This sample is drawn from a study of cytomegalovirus exposure and HLA in healthy donors. On the study more broadly: A prior study identified 90 million to 120 million unique TCR beta sequences from 200 million or so T cells. Study-wide results and limits: Later analysis identified a missense DCLRE1C variant that was linked to TCR beta V- and J-gene trimming. In a later analysis, HLA-associated TCR beta chains were more clonally expanded than equally common others. Later analysis suggested most CMV-associated TCR beta chains were HLA-restricted.

Use of 60 Vbeta and 13 Jbeta primers characterized the PCR. The assay was immunoSEQ multiplex PCR, and TCRdb's table has in-frame clones only and misses some. The sample carries some 150,000 clones, 65% to 90% recorded once. The length of the CDR3 is 15 residues. CDR1 is MNHNS and CDR2 is SASEGT in the germline V gene. J gave up 3 bases and V 7 bases, and 10 bases lay outside the gene matches. Sequenced input: PBMCs. The chain employs TRBV6-1 and TRBJ2-3; 7 nucleotides match TRBD2. The clonotype was recovered from a woman between 45 and 60 years old in good health and CMV-seropositive. CDR3 in amino acids: CASNPSGGGTDTQYF. The CDR3 region has the DNA TGTGCCAGCAACCCATCGGGGGGTGGGACAGATACGCAGTATTTT.